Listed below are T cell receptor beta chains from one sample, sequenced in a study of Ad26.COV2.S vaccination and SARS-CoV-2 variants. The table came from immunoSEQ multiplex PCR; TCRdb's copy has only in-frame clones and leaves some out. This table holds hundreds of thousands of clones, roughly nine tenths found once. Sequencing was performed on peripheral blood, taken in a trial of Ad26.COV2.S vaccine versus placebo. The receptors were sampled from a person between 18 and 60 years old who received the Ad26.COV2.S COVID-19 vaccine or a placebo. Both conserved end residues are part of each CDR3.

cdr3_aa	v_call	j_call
CASSFRGGGTGELFF	TRBV7-2	TRBJ2-2
CAPQDRGHTIYF	TRBV3-1/TRBV3-2	TRBJ1-3
CAWSARGYGYTF	TRBV30	TRBJ1-2
CASSQDWVSASGTSTDTQYF	TRBV4-3	TRBJ2-3
CASSPQGASADTQYF	TRBV7-8	TRBJ2-3
CASSLEMRYGYTF	TRBV5-6	TRBJ1-2
CASSVGDRGVGYTF	TRBV9	TRBJ1-2
CASSHSATWGEQYF	TRBV7-2	TRBJ2-7
CAFSGHSGANVLTF	TRBV30	TRBJ2-6
CASKIQGGNTEAFF	TRBV5-1	TRBJ1-1
CSASTGQGVTNYGYTF	TRBV20-1	TRBJ1-2
CASSYSFNSGNTIYF	TRBV6-5	TRBJ1-3
CASSGIYRGVYGYTF	TRBV25-1	TRBJ1-2
CASSLFQQLETQYF	TRBV7-2	TRBJ2-5
CASSLGGGAHLYEQYF	TRBV7-2	TRBJ2-7
CASSRSPKGYGYTF	TRBV28	TRBJ1-2
CASIPDGGRAFF	TRBV27	TRBJ1-1
CASRATVANTGELFF	TRBV5-1	TRBJ2-2
CASSLGSSGANVLTF	TRBV11-3	TRBJ2-6
CAWSRQRYEQYF	TRBV30	TRBJ2-7
CASSLLAGGVTDTQYF	TRBV7-3	TRBJ2-3
CASSLIVNGQKEAFF	TRBV4-1	TRBJ1-1
CASSRHPGGYTF	TRBV12-3/TRBV12-4	TRBJ1-2
CASSWTSGEYNEQFF	TRBV7-6	TRBJ2-1
CASSLDLVPSGNTIYF	TRBV7-9	TRBJ1-3
CASSLGDSFYSNQPQHF	TRBV11-2	TRBJ1-5
CASSRTREGIYGYTF	TRBV27	TRBJ1-2
CASSLVHGGTGELFF	TRBV5-1	TRBJ2-2
CAWSVSGTEAFF	TRBV30	TRBJ1-1
CASSQDLATSGRAGTDTQYF	TRBV4-3	TRBJ2-3
CASMTGFGGYTF	TRBV23-1	TRBJ1-2
CAISDTSGGQSSYNEQFF	TRBV10-3	TRBJ2-1
CASSIAVQGRNTIYF	TRBV21-1	TRBJ1-3
CASSVTGFDTIYF	TRBV5-1	TRBJ1-3
CASSFTLTGELFF	TRBV27	TRBJ2-2
CASRPLGGSTEAFF	TRBV27	TRBJ1-1
CATSGGPGGDGNTEAFF	TRBV24-1	TRBJ1-1
CASSYSTEARYTF	TRBV6-5	TRBJ1-2
CASSPLGREQFF	TRBV7-2	TRBJ2-1
CASSALAGGYLNEQFF	TRBV6-4	TRBJ2-1
CASSLNPRGNTEAFF	TRBV5-1	TRBJ1-1
CASSAGLAGRTDTQYF	TRBV9	TRBJ2-3